These T cell receptor beta chains were read from a single sample in a study of spatial heterogeneity in lung cancer. Via MiXCR, TCRdb re-called the 5' RACE reads, giving one row per CDR3 protein. The table shows around 100,000 distinct CDR3 sequences, with 4.4% occurring only once. Sample: lung tumor tissue, taken at surgery. The receptors originated from a male donor with early-stage non-small cell lung cancer. Each CDR3 is given with its conserved first and last residue. Each record gives: V gene, clone size, J gene, D gene, CDR3 DNA, CDR3 protein. A D gene is named only where the DNA matches it firmly. Rows give clone size only sometimes, using once, few, many, or a class for an expanded clone.

>TRBV9|.|TRBJ1-4|.
TGTGCCAGCAGCGTAGATGGGCGTTTGTGGAATGAAAAACTGTTTTTT
CASSVDGRLWNEKLFF
>TRBV6-1|many|TRBJ2-1|TRBD2
TGTGCCAGCAGCGGTCTAGCGGGAGGGCCATATTTACACAATGAGCAGTTCTTC
CASSGLAGGPYLHNEQFF
>TRBV2|many|TRBJ2-3|.
TGTGCCAGCAGTGAAGCGGGCCTCTTGAAGCATACGCAGTATTTT
CASSEAGLLKHTQYF
>TRBV28|many|TRBJ2-3|TRBD2
TGTGCCAGCAGCTTACTAGCGGGAAGGGCAGATACGCAGTATTTT
CASSLLAGRADTQYF
>TRBV11-3|many|TRBJ2-1|TRBD2
TGTGCCAGCAGCCCGACTACGGGCGGGAGTTCGAATGAGCAGTTCTTC
CASSPTTGGSSNEQFF
>TRBV28|many|TRBJ1-5|.
TGTGCCAGCAGTTTATCGATTCTGAGGCCCCAGCATTTT
CASSLSILRPQHF
>TRBV27|many|TRBJ1-6|.
TGTGCCAGCAGAGCACAGGGTATGAATTCACCCCTCCACTTT
CASRAQGMNSPLHF
>TRBV7-9|many|TRBJ1-2|.
TGTGCCAGCAGCTTAGAGGGGACTGCTGGCTACACCTTC
CASSLEGTAGYTF
>TRBV20-1|many|TRBJ1-4|TRBD1
TGCAGTGCCCTTAGGGACAGGGAGGTAAAAAAACTGTTTTTT
CSALRDREVKKLFF
>TRBV6-1|many|TRBJ1-5|.
TGTGCCAGCAGCGAAAGTAGGTTCTATCAGCCCCAGCATTTT
CASSESRFYQPQHF
>TRBV5-1|many|TRBJ2-7|.
TGCGCCAGCAGCTCCTCGAGGTTGGACAGCTACGAGCAGTACTTC
CASSSSRLDSYEQYF
>TRBV29-1|medium-sized|TRBJ2-3|TRBD2
TGCAGCGTTGAAGCTGAGAGCGGGAGTTTGGCTAGCACAGATACGCAGTATTTT
CSVEAESGSLASTDTQYF
>TRBV5-1|.|TRBJ1-1|.
TGCGCCAGCACCCCAGCGAATTGGAACACTGAAGCTTTCTTT
CASTPANWNTEAFF
>TRBV6-5|many|TRBJ1-1|.
TGTGCCAGCAGTTTTGGGGAAGTCGCTTTCTTT
CASSFGEVAFF
>TRBV28|few|TRBJ1-5|.
TGTGCCAGCAGTTTATATCAGGGTGGCCAGCCCCAGCATTTT
CASSLYQGGQPQHF
>TRBV10-3|many|TRBJ2-1|TRBD2
TGTGCCATCGGGTCTAGCGGGAGCTCCTACAATGAGCAGTTCTTC
CAIGSSGSSYNEQFF
>TRBV28|many|TRBJ2-7|.
TGTGCCAGCAGGTCCTCCCAGGTGGCACAATACGAGCAGTACTTC
CASRSSQVAQYEQYF
>TRBV6-5|many|TRBJ2-1|.
TGTGCCAGCACCCGAGGCAGGAACTCCTACAATGAGCAGTTCTTC
CASTRGRNSYNEQFF
>TRBV28|many|TRBJ2-7|.
TGTGCCAGCAGTCGGACAGTGCTATCCTACGAGCAGTACTTC
CASSRTVLSYEQYF
>TRBV24-1|many|TRBJ2-3|.
TGTGCCACCAGTGAAGCTTATACGCAGTATTTT
CATSEAYTQYF
>TRBV29-1|many|TRBJ2-1|.
TGCAGCGTTCCCAGGGGAGAGAGCCCCTACAATGAGCAGTTCTTC
CSVPRGESPYNEQFF
>TRBV4-2|few|TRBJ1-1|TRBD1
TGTGCCAGCAGCCGGGAGAGGGGGCTGAACACTGAAGCTTTCTTT
CASSRERGLNTEAFF
>TRBV7-8|.|TRBJ2-1|TRBD2
TGTGCCAGCAGCTTCGCCACTAGCGGTTACAATGAGCAGTTCTTC
CASSFATSGYNEQFF
>TRBV25-1|many|TRBJ2-3|.
TGTGCCACCGGGGCGGGGACAGATACGCAGTATTTT
CATGAGTDTQYF
>TRBV29-1|few|TRBJ1-2|TRBD1
TGCAGCGTTGGACAGGGAGGGGATGGCTACACCTTC
CSVGQGGDGYTF
>TRBV10-3|many|TRBJ2-3|.
TGTGCCATCAGTGACCCGACTACCAGCACAGATACGCAGTATTTT
CAISDPTTSTDTQYF
>TRBV5-6|many|TRBJ2-7|TRBD1
TGTGCCAGCAGCTTGGTCCGGGACAGAAACTACGAGCAGTACTTC
CASSLVRDRNYEQYF
>TRBV7-2|few|TRBJ1-2|TRBD1
TGTGCCAGCAGCGTCGGACAGGGGTATGGCTACACCTTC
CASSVGQGYGYTF
>TRBV7-8|many|TRBJ2-5|.
TGTGCCAGCAGCACGGACAGACAAGAGACCCAGTACTTC
CASSTDRQETQYF
>TRBV7-6|few|TRBJ1-1|TRBD1
TGTGCCAGCAGCTTCGGACAGGGGGACACTGAAGCTTTCTTT
CASSFGQGDTEAFF
>TRBV29-1|many|TRBJ1-1|.
TGCAGCGTTGAGGGCGGGAACACTGAAGCTTTCTTT
CSVEGGNTEAFF
>TRBV20-1|.|TRBJ2-7|.
TGCACAGCCGGACTCTACGAGCAGTACTTC
CTAGLYEQYF
>TRBV15|many|TRBJ2-1|.
TGTGCCACGAGCTCGACCCTGGGACACCGAATTAGGGCCGGCAAGCAGTTCTTC
CATSSTLGHRIRAGKQFF
>TRBV5-1|few|TRBJ1-1|.
TGCGCCAGCAGGCTGATGGAGAACACTGAAGCTTTCTTT
CASRLMENTEAFF
>TRBV12-3/TRBV12-4|many|TRBJ1-6|TRBD1
TGTGCCAGCAGGGGACAGGGGGATAATTCACCCCTCCACTTT
CASRGQGDNSPLHF
>TRBV7-9|.|TRBJ2-7|.
TGTGCCAGCAGCGCCCGTACCGACAGCTACGAGCAGTACTTC
CASSARTDSYEQYF
>TRBV6-5|many|TRBJ2-1|TRBD2
TGTGCCAGCAGGACCACTAGCGGGAGACAGAATTACAATGAGCAGTTCTTC
CASRTTSGRQNYNEQFF
>TRBV3-1|many|TRBJ2-7|TRBD2
TGTGCCACAGCCCATAGCGGGAGGTCCCACGAGCAGTACTTC
CATAHSGRSHEQYF
>TRBV30|many|TRBJ2-2|.
TGTGCCTGGAGTATAGGGGGTTCCACCGGGGAGCTGTTTTTT
CAWSIGGSTGELFF
>TRBV6-5|many|TRBJ1-2|.
TGTGCCAGCAGTTACGACCGCTGGTCCGATGGCTACACCTTC
CASSYDRWSDGYTF
>TRBV7-9|many|TRBJ2-7|TRBD2
TGTGCCAGCAGCCCGACTAGCCGAAGCTCCTACGAGCAGTACTTC
CASSPTSRSSYEQYF
>TRBV11-2|many|TRBJ1-4|.
TGTGCCAGCAGCTCCACCCAGGACCCGACACAAGAACTGTTTTTT
CASSSTQDPTQELFF
>TRBV28|many|TRBJ1-5|.
TGTGCCAGCAGACTCCCCTCCGGGACGGATGCCCAGCCCCAGCATTTT
CASRLPSGTDAQPQHF
>TRBV2|many|TRBJ2-3|TRBD2
TGTGCCAGCAGTTATCCCGGGACTAGAGGGATCCGCACGCAGTATTTT
CASSYPGTRGIRTQYF
>TRBV18|few|TRBJ1-2|TRBD1
TGTGCCAGCTCGCCGACAGGGGAGAACTATGGCTACACCTTC
CASSPTGENYGYTF
>TRBV19|many|TRBJ2-6|.
TGTGCCAGTAGTATTCAGAGCTCTGGGGCCAACGTCCTGACTTTC
CASSIQSSGANVLTF
>TRBV7-9|many|TRBJ2-1|TRBD2
TGTGCCAGCAGCTTCCCCACTAGCGGGATTGGCGAGCAGTTCTTC
CASSFPTSGIGEQFF
>TRBV28|many|TRBJ2-1|TRBD1
TGTGCCAGCAGTGAAGGACAGGGGGGGAGAGGTGAGCAGTTCTTC
CASSEGQGGRGEQFF
>TRBV18|many|TRBJ2-1|.
TGTGCCAGCTCAAGTAAGATCAATGAGCAGTTCTTC
CASSSKINEQFF
>TRBV3-1|many|TRBJ2-1|TRBD2
TGTGCCAGCAGCCAAGATATGGAGGGAGGGGAGTTCTTC
CASSQDMEGGEFF
>TRBV4-2|many|TRBJ2-7|.
TGTGCCAGCAGCCAAGAACGGGGACTCGAGCAGTACTTC
CASSQERGLEQYF
>TRBV15|many|TRBJ2-7|.
TGTGCCACCAAGTCTCTTTGGGGCAGCGAGCAGTACTTC
CATKSLWGSEQYF